This entry features one T cell receptor beta chain sequence. Its matching antigen is unknown. This record belongs to a study of cytomegalovirus exposure and HLA in healthy donors. Assay used: immunoSEQ multiplex PCR; TCRdb lists only in-frame clones, some missing. The repertoire consists of some 64,000 clones, with about 97% occurring once and the leading ten covering around 1.6%. The germline gives CDR1 GTSNPN, CDR2 SVGIG (reference sequence). V was clipped by 3 bases and J by 5 bases, with 8 bases between them. The CDR3 spans 12 residues. The donors were part of the roughly 120-subject validation cohort, which stood apart from the approximately 640-subject first cohort. Whole-study results and caveats: Reports indicated that the classifier achieved high specificity and sensitivity in diagnosing cytomegalovirus status. The authors confirmed in vitro that three CMV-associated chains were specific for CMV antigens. Many donors carried some public TCRs, although rarity characterized most TCR sequences.

Sequences were obtained from PBMCs. The source is a woman between 18 and 29 years old in good health and CMV-seropositive. The chain combines TRBV30 with TRBJ1-5; D gene unclear. CDR3 sequence reads: CAWSPGDQPQHF. As DNA, the CDR3 is TGTGCCTGGAGCCCCGGGGATCAGCCCCAGCATTTT.